This TCR beta chain is from a study of blood T cell repertoires in COVID-19. Study-level background: Both acute and convalescent COVID-19 samples were obtained from the United States, Italy and Spain.

Original processing notes: Amplification from reference gene primers served as the basis for estimated nucleated cell counts. Sequencing used immunoSEQ multiplex PCR; TCRdb keeps in-frame clones, though not all of them. V and J calls and clone size follow that table, whereas D and trimming were derived from the DNA. Here the sample spans roughly 250,000 clones, roughly 80% being singletons. Losses at the gene ends were 6 bases for V and 5 bases for J; bases not matched to a gene: 11. Germline values: CDR1 LNHDA, CDR2 SQIVND (reference sequence). The CDR3 covers 17 residues. V gene TRBV19 combines with J gene TRBJ2-5; 14 bases are a match to TRBD2. The receptor was isolated from a woman of 80 years or more with active or convalescent COVID-19. Sequencing was carried out using peripheral blood. The DNA for the CDR3 is TGTGCCAGTAGCAGTCGAAGGACTAGCGGGGGGTCGGAGACCCAGTACTTC. Translating gives CASSSRRTSGGSETQYF.